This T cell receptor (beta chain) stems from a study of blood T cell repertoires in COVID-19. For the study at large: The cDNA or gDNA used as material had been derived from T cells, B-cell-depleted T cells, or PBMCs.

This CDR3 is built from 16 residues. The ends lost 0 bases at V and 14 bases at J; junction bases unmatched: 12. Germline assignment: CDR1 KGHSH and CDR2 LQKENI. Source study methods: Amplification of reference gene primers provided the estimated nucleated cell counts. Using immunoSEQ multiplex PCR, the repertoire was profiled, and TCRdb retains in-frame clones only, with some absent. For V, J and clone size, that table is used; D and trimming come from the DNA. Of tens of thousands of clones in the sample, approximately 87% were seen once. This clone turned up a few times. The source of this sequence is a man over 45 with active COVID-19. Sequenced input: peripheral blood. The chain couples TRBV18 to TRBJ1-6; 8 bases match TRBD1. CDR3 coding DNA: TGTGCCAGCTCACCACCCGAGGACAGGGCGAACGGGGCCCTCCACTTT. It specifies CASSPPEDRANGALHF.